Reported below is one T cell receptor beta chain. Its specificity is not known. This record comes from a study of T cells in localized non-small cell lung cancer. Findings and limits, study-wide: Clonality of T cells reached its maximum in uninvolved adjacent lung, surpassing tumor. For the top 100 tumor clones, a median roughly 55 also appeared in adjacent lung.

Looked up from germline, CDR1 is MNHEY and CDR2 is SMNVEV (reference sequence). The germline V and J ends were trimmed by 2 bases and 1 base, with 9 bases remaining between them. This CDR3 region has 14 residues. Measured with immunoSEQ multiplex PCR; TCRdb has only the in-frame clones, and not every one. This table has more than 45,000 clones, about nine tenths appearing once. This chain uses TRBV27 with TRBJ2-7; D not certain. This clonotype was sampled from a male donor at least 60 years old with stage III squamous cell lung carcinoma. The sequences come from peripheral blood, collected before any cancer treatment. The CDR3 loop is CASSLNGVSYEQYF. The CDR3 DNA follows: TGTGCCAGCAGTTTAAATGGGGTTTCCTACGAGCAGTACTTC.